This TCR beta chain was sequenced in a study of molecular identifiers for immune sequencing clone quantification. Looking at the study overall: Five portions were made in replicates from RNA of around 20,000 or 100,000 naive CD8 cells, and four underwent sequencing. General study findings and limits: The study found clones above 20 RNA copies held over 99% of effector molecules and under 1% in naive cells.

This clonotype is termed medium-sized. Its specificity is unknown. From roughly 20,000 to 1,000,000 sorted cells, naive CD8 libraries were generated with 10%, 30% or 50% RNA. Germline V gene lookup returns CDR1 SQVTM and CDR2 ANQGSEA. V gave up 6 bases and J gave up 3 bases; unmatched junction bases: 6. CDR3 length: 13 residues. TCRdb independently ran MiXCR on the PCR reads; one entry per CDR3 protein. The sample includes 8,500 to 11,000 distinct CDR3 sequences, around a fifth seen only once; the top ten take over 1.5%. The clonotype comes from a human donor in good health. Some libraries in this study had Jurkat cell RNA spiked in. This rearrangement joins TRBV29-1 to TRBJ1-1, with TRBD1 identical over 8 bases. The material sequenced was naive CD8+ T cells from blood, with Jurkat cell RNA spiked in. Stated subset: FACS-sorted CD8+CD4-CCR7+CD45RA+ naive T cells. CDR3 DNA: TGCAGCGTCACCGGACAGGGCCACACTGAAGCTTTCTTT. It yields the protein CSVTGQGHTEAFF.